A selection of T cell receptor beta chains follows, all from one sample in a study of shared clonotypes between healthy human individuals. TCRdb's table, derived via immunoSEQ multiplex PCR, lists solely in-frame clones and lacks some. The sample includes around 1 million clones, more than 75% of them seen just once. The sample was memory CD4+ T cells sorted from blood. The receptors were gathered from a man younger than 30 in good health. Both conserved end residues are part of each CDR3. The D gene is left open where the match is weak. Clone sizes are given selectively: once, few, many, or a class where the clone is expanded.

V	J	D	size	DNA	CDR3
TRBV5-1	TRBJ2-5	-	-	TGCGCCAGCAGCTTAGGTCAAGAGACCCAGTACTTC	CASSLGQETQYF
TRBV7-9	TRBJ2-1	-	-	TGTGCCAGCAGCTTATACGGAGGCGGGGTTTCCTACAATGAGCAGTTCTTC	CASSLYGGGVSYNEQFF
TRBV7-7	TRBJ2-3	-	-	TGTGCTAGCAGCCTGAGCGGGTGGCGGGATACGCAGTATTTT	CASSLSGWRDTQYF
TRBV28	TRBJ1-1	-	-	TGTGCCAGCAGGGCCCGGGACATTAGGCACACTGAAGCTTTCTTT	CASRARDIRHTEAFF
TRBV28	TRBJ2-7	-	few	TGTGCCAGCAGTTCAGGGGCCCCTCTAGGGCAGTACTTC	CASSSGAPLGQYF
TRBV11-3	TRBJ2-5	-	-	TGTGCCAGCAGCTTAGGGGGGGAGCAGCAAGAGACCCAGTACTTC	CASSLGGEQQETQYF
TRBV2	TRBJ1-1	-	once	TGTGCCAGCAGTGGGGGCAGGAACACTGAAGCTTTCTTT	CASSGGRNTEAFF
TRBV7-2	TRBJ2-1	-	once	TGTGCCAGCAGCTTAGCGGTGAGCTCCTACAATGAGCAGTTCTTC	CASSLAVSSYNEQFF
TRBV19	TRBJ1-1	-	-	TGTGCCAGTAATAGACTTAGGAACACTGAAGCTTTCTTT	CASNRLRNTEAFF
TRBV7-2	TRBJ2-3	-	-	TGTGCCAGCAGCTTAGTGGGGAACGCAGGGACAGATACGCAGTATTTT	CASSLVGNAGTDTQYF
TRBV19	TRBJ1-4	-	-	TGTGCCAGTAGGGGGGTCGAGGAGCGAAACAGATTACTGTTTTTT	CASRGVEERNRLLFF
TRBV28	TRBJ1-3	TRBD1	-	TGTGCCAGCAGTTCAGTACAGGGGAGGTATACAGTCGGATTTGGAAACACCATATATTTT	CASSSVQGRYTVGFGNTIYF
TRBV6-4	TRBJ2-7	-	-	TGTGCCAGCACGTTCCGAGCCCCCTACGAGCAGTACTTC	CASTFRAPYEQYF
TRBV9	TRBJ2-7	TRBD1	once	TGTGCCAGCAGCGTGGGGGGACAGGGGTCCTACGAGCAGTACTTC	CASSVGGQGSYEQYF
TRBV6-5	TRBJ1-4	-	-	TGTGCCAGCAGCCGCACGGTACAGGAAAAACTGTTTTTT	CASSRTVQEKLFF
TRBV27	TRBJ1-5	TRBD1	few	TGTGCCAGCAGTCCCGGGACAGGGGTGATTCAGCCCCAGCATTTT	CASSPGTGVIQPQHF
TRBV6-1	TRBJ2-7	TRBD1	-	TGTGCCAGCAAAATGGGACAGGGGATCTACGAGCAGTACTTC	CASKMGQGIYEQYF